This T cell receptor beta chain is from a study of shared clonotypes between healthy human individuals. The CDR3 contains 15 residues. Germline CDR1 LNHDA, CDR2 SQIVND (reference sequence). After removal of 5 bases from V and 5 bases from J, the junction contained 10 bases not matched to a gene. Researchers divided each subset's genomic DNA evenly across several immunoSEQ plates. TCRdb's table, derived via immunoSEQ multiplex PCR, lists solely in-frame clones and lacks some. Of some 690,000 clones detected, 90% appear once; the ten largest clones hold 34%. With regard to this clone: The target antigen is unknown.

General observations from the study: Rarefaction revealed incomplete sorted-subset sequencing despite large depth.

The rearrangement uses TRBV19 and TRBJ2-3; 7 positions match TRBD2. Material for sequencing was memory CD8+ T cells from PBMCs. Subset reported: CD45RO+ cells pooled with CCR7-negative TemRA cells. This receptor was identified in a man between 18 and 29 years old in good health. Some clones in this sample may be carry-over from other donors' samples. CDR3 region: CASSSPPAGVDTQYF. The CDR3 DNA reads TGTGCCAGTAGTTCCCCCCCCGCGGGGGTAGATACGCAGTATTTT.